This TCR beta chain emerged from a study of blood T cell repertoires in COVID-19. Trimming cost V 4 bases and J 5 bases; bases outside gene matches: 9. CDR1 is SGHRS and CDR2 is YFSETQ in the germline V gene. The CDR3 covers 14 residues. Clones were read by immunoSEQ multiplex PCR, and TCRdb kept only the in-frame ones, dropping some. The table shows fewer than 130,000 clones, with approximately 90% occurring only once. This chain uses TRBV5-1 with TRBJ2-7; 7 bases agree with TRBD2. Source material: peripheral blood. This receptor was taken from a woman between 50 and 59 years old with acute or convalescent COVID-19. CDR3 nucleotides: TGCGCCAGCAGCCCCCCGGGCGGGAGCCACGAGCAGTACTTC. Translation: CASSPPGGSHEQYF. The variable domain in full, with the rest retrieved from reference TRBV5-1 and TRBJ2-7, is KAGVTQTPRYLIKTRGQQVTLSCSPISGHRSVSWYQQTPGQGLQFLFEYFSETQRNKGNFPGRFSGRQFSNSRSEMNVSTLELGDSALYLCASSPPGGSHEQYFGPGTRLTVT.